This T cell receptor (beta chain) came from a study of T-cell reconstitution after alpha-beta-depleted transplantation in children. This clonotype was seen a few times. The germline V and J ends were trimmed by 6 bases and 5 bases, with 13 bases remaining between them. Germline V gene data show CDR1 as MDHEN and CDR2 as SYDVKM. The CDR3 covers 13 residues. A TCRbeta library incorporating unique molecular identifiers was prepared. MiXCR was run by TCRdb on the PCR reads, yielding one entry per CDR3 protein. The sample lists around 480,000 distinct CDR3 sequences; less than 35% were seen once. Sequencing used PBMCs from the stem cell graft donor, obtained from the stem cell graft. This clonotype originated in a human donor who donated a stem cell graft to a child with aplastic anemia. The rearrangement joins TRBV28 to TRBJ2-5; D may be TRBD1 (6 bases). CDR3 residues: CASRIGGSETQYF. CDR3 DNA sequence: TGTGCCAGCAGAATTGGGGGCTCGGAGACCCAGTACTTC.